This T cell receptor (beta chain) was sequenced during a study of blood T cells in healthy people across ages. This clonotype occurred a few times. Its specificity is not known. PCR was performed a second time for about 6 to 11 cycles using a sample-barcoded 5' primer and a J-beta primer mix. Each CDR3 protein gets one entry after TCRdb re-called the 5' RACE reads with MiXCR. The profile shows around 1,600,000 distinct CDR3 sequences, 40% to 45% of them singletons. Study conclusions and caveats: Among T cells, TCR beta diversity per million cells dropped roughly linearly as age rose.

The CDR3 is 13 amino acids. The V gene lost 3 bases and the J gene lost 6 bases, with 9 bases spanning the gap. CDR1 SGHTA and CDR2 FQGTGA come from the germline V gene. Material for sequencing was blood. The source of this sequence is a woman aged 18 to 35 in good health. This chain connects TRBV7-3 to TRBJ2-1; the D is unclear. CDR3 in amino acids: CASSLGFLNEQFF. The CDR3 nucleotides read TGTGCCAGCAGCTTGGGGTTTCTCAATGAGCAGTTCTTC. Combining the CDR3 with reference TRBV7-3 and TRBJ2-1 gives the whole variable domain GAGVSQTPSNKVTEKGKYVELRCDPISGHTALYWYRQSLGQGPEFLIYFQGTGAADDSGLPNDRFFAVRPEGSVSTLKIQRTERGDSAVYLCASSLGFLNEQFFGPGTRLTVL.